Listed here are 15 T cell receptor beta chains from one sample, sequenced in a study of blood T cell repertoires in COVID-19. The table came from immunoSEQ multiplex PCR; TCRdb's copy has only in-frame clones and leaves some out. Of tens of thousands of clones listed, roughly 80% were seen once; the top ten hold 22%. Sequenced: peripheral blood. The receptors shown here come from a man in his 60s with acute or convalescent COVID-19.

This chain connects TRBV11-2 to TRBJ2-7; tentative D call: TRBD1 (6 bases). The V and J ends lost 1 base and 3 bases respectively, with 10 bases between them. CDR1 SGHAT and CDR2 FQNNGV come from the germline V gene. The CDR3 extends over 14 amino acids. The CDR3 sequence: CASSLGQQGYEQYF. CDR3 sequence (DNA): TGTGCCAGCAGCTTAGGACAACAGGGCTACGAGCAGTACTTC.

The J gene is TRBJ2-7, the V gene TRBV2, with a weak D call TRBD1 (6 bases). This CDR3 comprises 14 residues. With 7 bases removed from V and 3 bases from J, the gap between germline ends came to 16 bases. CDR1 and CDR2 from the germline V gene are SNHLY and FYNNEI. This chain's CDR3 is CASTLDRNSYEQYV. The CDR3, as DNA: TGTGCCAGCACCCTTGACAGGAATAGCTACGAGCAGTACGTC.

In this sample, this clone turned up once. This chain connects TRBV7-3 to TRBJ2-6, with D hard to call. V shed 1 base and J shed 0 bases, with 7 bases lying between them. Germline CDR1 is SGHTA and CDR2 is FQGTGA. The length of the CDR3 is 16 residues. DNA for the CDR3: TGTGCCAGCAGCTTAAGCCTGGCCTCTGGGGCCAACGTCCTGACTTTC. The encoded protein is CASSLSLASGANVLTF. The entire variable domain, with the rest obtained from reference TRBV7-3 and TRBJ2-6, is as follows: GAGVSQTPSNKVTEKGKYVELRCDPISGHTALYWYRQSLGQGPEFLIYFQGTGAADDSGLPNDRFFAVRPEGSVSTLKIQRTERGDSAVYLCASSLSLASGANVLTFGAGSRLTVL.

The chain links TRBV7-9 to TRBJ2-7, with D possibly being TRBD1 (5 bases). This CDR3 has 13 amino acids. V dropped 1 base and J dropped 4 bases, with 8 bases sitting between them. Germline V gene sequence: CDR1 SEHNR, CDR2 FQNEAQ (reference sequence). The CDR3 sequence is CASSLDQGYEQYV. DNA for the CDR3: TGTGCCAGCAGCTTAGACCAGGGTTACGAGCAGTACGTC.

This chain joins TRBV5-1 and TRBJ2-3; 10 bases fit TRBD2. Per the germline V gene, CDR1 is SGHRS and CDR2 is YFSETQ. The CDR3 contains 17 residues. V dropped 2 bases and J dropped 0; count of bases not matched to a gene: 6. The CDR3 here is CASSLERGGFSTDTQYF. The CDR3 DNA reads TGCGCCAGCAGCTTAGAGCGGGGGGGATTTAGCACAGATACGCAGTATTTT.

The chain combines TRBV19 with TRBJ2-5, with D perhaps TRBD2 (6 bases). Germline loops: CDR1 LNHDA, CDR2 SQIVND (reference sequence). This CDR3 is 16 amino acids long. The V end was cut by 4 bases, the J end by 5 bases, with 20 bases between. CDR3 amino acids: CASSSPGGEGRETQYF. The CDR3 DNA sequence: TGTGCCAGTAGTAGCCCCGGCGGTGAGGGGAGGGAGACCCAGTACTTC.

The chain joins TRBV9 to TRBJ2-1; D ambiguous. Trimming took off 4 bases at V and 9 bases at J, with 20 bases between the two ends. The CDR3 is made up of 15 amino acids. Per the germline V gene, CDR1 is SGDLS and CDR2 is YYNGEE. The CDR3 region is CASSPSAASPSEQFF. DNA of the CDR3: TGTGCCAGCAGCCCCTCGGCGGCGTCGCCTTCTGAGCAGTTCTTC. The variable domain in full, completed from reference TRBV9 and TRBJ2-1, reads DSGVTQTPKHLITATGQRVTLRCSPRSGDLSVYWYQQSLDQGLQFLIQYYNGEERAKGNILERFSAQQFPDLHSELNLSSLELGDSALYFCASSPSAASPSEQFFGPGTRLTVL.

The rearrangement links TRBV30 to TRBJ2-3; no definite D call. The CDR3 length is 12 residues. CDR1 is GTSNPN and CDR2 is SVGIG in the germline V gene (reference sequence). V lost 1 base and J 8 bases, leaving 10 bases between the germline ends. The CDR3 loop is CAWSATVGTQYF. The CDR3 bases are TGTGCCTGGAGTGCAACAGTGGGTACGCAGTATTTT. The variable domain in full, with the rest retrieved from reference TRBV30 and TRBJ2-3, is SQTIHQWPATLVQPVGSPLSLECTVEGTSNPNLYWYRQAAGRGLQLLFYSVGIGQISSEVPQNLSASRPQDRQFILSSKKLLLSDSGFYLCAWSATVGTQYFGPGTRLTVL.

The CDR3 bases are TGTGCCAGTAGTATAGTTAAGGAGGGCACCGGGGAGCTGTTTTTT. This encodes CASSIVKEGTGELFF. The rearrangement joins TRBV19 to TRBJ2-2; tentatively, D is TRBD2 (6 bases). Germline V gives CDR1 LNHDA, CDR2 SQIVND (reference sequence). The germline V and J ends were trimmed by 1 base and 4 bases, with 10 bases remaining between them. CDR3 length: 15 amino acids. Full variable domain (remainder filled in from reference TRBV19 and TRBJ2-2): DGGITQSPKYLFRKEGQNVTLSCEQNLNHDAMYWYRQDPGQGLRLIYYSQIVNDFQKGDIAEGYSVSREKKESFPLTVTSAQKNPTAFYLCASSIVKEGTGELFFGEGSRLTVL.

The chain combines TRBV7-3 with TRBJ2-1; a weak D match, TRBD2 (5 bases). Germline assignment: CDR1 SGHTA and CDR2 FQGTGA. The CDR3 has 14 residues. V lost 1 base, J lost 7 bases, and 11 bases lay in between. The CDR3 sequence is CASSLSGRGNEQFF. The CDR3 nucleotides are TGTGCCAGCAGCTTAAGCGGAAGAGGGAATGAGCAGTTCTTC.

This chain links TRBV9 with TRBJ2-3; 10 bases align to TRBD2. The CDR3 runs 17 residues. With 0 bases clipped from V and 3 bases from J, the junction kept 7 bases outside the gene matches. Germline V gene data show CDR1 as SGDLS and CDR2 as YYNGEE. CDR3 bases: TGTGCCAGCAGCGTAGAGGTTTCTAGCGGGAGAACAGATACGCAGTATTTT. Its translation is CASSVEVSSGRTDTQYF.

This clone occurred a few times. This CDR3 fails to terminate in the conserved phenylalanine or tryptophan, so it likely reflects a read error. No DNA is shown, since the ends of the CDR3 on it are uncertain; the CDR3 is the one TCRdb lists. The chain joins TRBV21-1 to TRBJ2-7; TRBD2, as called in the table, went unchecked against the DNA. TRBV21-1 is designated a pseudogene. The CDR3 region is 15 residues in length, termini included. The CDR3: CASSKPLAGDLARFK.

The chain couples TRBV24-1 to TRBJ2-2; D perhaps matches TRBD2 (5 bases). The CDR3 covers 14 residues. Germline CDR1 reads KGHDR; CDR2 reads SFDVKD. With 0 bases removed from V and 6 bases from J, the gap between germline ends came to 7 bases. The CDR3 here is CATSDLMGAGELFF. In DNA, the CDR3 is TGTGCCACCAGTGATTTGATGGGAGCCGGGGAGCTGTTTTTT.

This clone was detected once. The chain couples TRBV7-3 to TRBJ2-5; 13 bases are a match to TRBD2. After removal of 4 bases from V and 5 bases from J, the junction contained 10 bases not matched to a gene. CDR1 and CDR2 (germline): SGHTA, FQGTGA. This CDR3 comprises 17 residues. CDR3 residues: CASSSGRLAGGGETQYF. DNA for the CDR3: TGTGCCAGCAGCTCCGGGAGACTAGCGGGGGGCGGTGAGACCCAGTACTTC.

This clone was detected many times. This chain connects TRBV10-3 to TRBJ1-2, with 9 bases lining up with TRBD1. This CDR3 region has 14 residues. The junction had 4 bases not matched to a gene; V was cut back by 6 bases and J by 2 bases. The V gene's germline CDR1 is ENHRY and CDR2 SYGVKD. This chain's CDR3 is CAIRRDRENYGYTF. CDR3 coding DNA: TGTGCCATCAGGAGGGACAGGGAGAACTATGGCTACACCTTC.